These 14 T cell receptor beta chains were sequenced from one sample in a study of T cells after yellow fever vaccination. Each CDR3 protein is one row after TCRdb ran MiXCR on the 5' RACE reads. The repertoire holds 400,000 to 650,000 distinct CDR3 sequences, with roughly a fifth as singletons. Sequencing was performed on PBMCs, taken roughly 23 days after the first yellow fever vaccination. These receptor sequences come from a man aged 18 to 30 who received the YFV17D yellow fever vaccine.

This chain uses TRBV3-1 with TRBJ2-5, with D possibly TRBD2 on 6 matching bases. The ends were cut back, 1 base at V and 5 bases at J, with 11 bases in the middle. Germline assignment: CDR1 LGHDT and CDR2 YNNKEL (reference sequence). CDR3 length: 14 amino acids. The CDR3 region is CASSQVSGVETQYF. Written as DNA, the CDR3 is TGTGCCAGCAGCCAAGTCTCGGGGGTTGAGACCCAGTACTTC.

The V gene is TRBV7-2, the J gene TRBJ2-7; perhaps D is TRBD1 or TRBD2 (6 bases each). Germline CDR1 is SGHTA and CDR2 is FQGNSA. V lost 5 bases and J 2 bases, leaving 19 bases between the germline ends. The CDR3 is 16 residues long. The CDR3 is CASSPGPGAYTYEQYF. In DNA, the CDR3 is TGTGCCAGCAGCCCCGGCCCGGGGGCGTACACCTACGAGCAGTACTTC.

This sequence joins TRBV7-9 and TRBJ2-2; 8 nucleotides match TRBD1. The germline V gene has CDR1 SEHNR and CDR2 FQNEAQ (reference sequence). This CDR3 is 14 amino acids long. Trimming removed 6 bases from V and 6 bases from J; junction bases left unmatched: 6. The chain's CDR3 is CASRGQARAGELFF. CDR3 in DNA: TGTGCCAGCAGGGGACAGGCTCGGGCCGGGGAGCTGTTTTTT. The entire variable domain, with the rest obtained from reference TRBV7-9 and TRBJ2-2, is as follows: DTGVSQNPRHKITKRGQNVTFRCDPISEHNRLYWYRQTLGQGPEFLTYFQNEAQLEKSRLLSDRFSAERPKGSFSTLEIQRTEQGDSAMYLCASRGQARAGELFFGEGSRLTVL.

The sample holds a few counts of this clonotype. This chain connects TRBV5-1 to TRBJ2-2; no reliable D call. Germline V CDR1 and CDR2: SGHRS, YFSETQ. The CDR3 is made up of 16 amino acids. V lost 3 bases and J 0 bases, leaving 12 bases between the germline ends. CDR3 in DNA: TGCGCCAGCAGCTACCGGGCCGCCACGAACACCGGGGAGCTGTTTTTT. It codes for CASSYRAATNTGELFF.

This clonotype was seen a few times. The gene calls are TRBV7-9 and TRBJ2-5, with 8 nucleotides matching TRBD1. V lost 8 bases and J lost 5; bases outside the gene matches: 7. There are 13 residues in the CDR3. CDR1 and CDR2 from the germline V gene are SEHNR and FQNEAQ (reference sequence). CDR3 sequence (DNA): TGTGCCAGCCAAGTGACAGGGGCTGAGACCCAGTACTTC. Amino acids: CASQVTGAETQYF.

This clonotype has only a few counts. The V gene is TRBV5-1, the J gene TRBJ2-5; 7 bases match TRBD2. The V gene end was trimmed by 2 bases and the J gene end by 2 bases; junction bases not matched to a gene: 9. Germline lookup yields CDR1 SGHRS and CDR2 YFSETQ. The CDR3 consists of 16 residues. The CDR3 DNA follows: TGCGCCAGCAGCTTTCAGGGAGCGGGGTCTCAAGAGACCCAGTACTTC. Translating it yields CASSFQGAGSQETQYF.

This clonotype was seen a few times. The chain links TRBV11-2 to TRBJ2-1, with TRBD2 matching 11 bases. This CDR3 has 17 amino acids. The trim removed 6 bases at V and 4 bases at J, leaving 11 bases unmatched. From germline, CDR1 is SGHAT and CDR2 FQNNGV. CDR3 in amino acids: CASSPGPGLAAYNEQFF. The CDR3 coding sequence is TGTGCCAGCAGTCCAGGACCGGGACTAGCGGCTTACAATGAGCAGTTCTTC.

The chain employs TRBV4-1 and TRBJ2-3; 7 nucleotides match TRBD2. The germline CDR1 and CDR2 sequences are MGHRA and YSYEKL. The CDR3 has 16 residues. After removal of 0 bases from V and 0 bases from J, the junction contained 3 bases not matched to a gene. CDR3 sequence: CASSQELASSTDTQYF. The CDR3 region has the DNA TGCGCCAGCAGCCAAGAACTAGCGTCTAGCACAGATACGCAGTATTTT.

This clonotype was picked up a small number of times. The rearrangement joins TRBV7-2 to TRBJ2-7; tentative D call: TRBD2 (5 bases). With 5 bases removed from V and 3 bases from J, the gap between germline ends came to 11 bases. The CDR3 spans 13 residues. From germline, CDR1 is SGHTA and CDR2 FQGNSA. This CDR3 is CASSRGLNYEQYV. The DNA for the CDR3 is TGTGCCAGCAGCCGTGGACTGAACTACGAGCAGTACGTC.

This clonotype was counted only a few times. The rearrangement uses TRBV12-3 or TRBV12-4 and TRBJ2-3; D tentatively reads TRBD1 or TRBD2 (5 bases each). V was trimmed by 5 bases and J by 1 base, leaving 19 bases between them. This CDR3 has 17 amino acids. CDR3 loop: CASSDPARGAGTDTQYF. For the CDR3, the DNA is TGTGCCAGCAGTGACCCCGCGAGGGGCGCAGGCACAGATACGCAGTATTTT.

This clonotype was seen a few times. The chain combines TRBV4-1 with TRBJ1-1; 7 bases are shared with TRBD1. J gave up 4 bases and V 3 bases, and 5 bases lay outside the gene matches. CDR1 is MGHRA, CDR2 YSYEKL, per germline. This CDR3 has 14 residues. The DNA of the CDR3 is TGCGCCAGCAGCCATAAGACAGGGTCCACTGAAGCTTTCTTT. It is translated as CASSHKTGSTEAFF.

This clonotype has just a few counts. The rearrangement uses TRBV5-1 and TRBJ2-2; the D gene is possibly TRBD1 (5 bases). The CDR3 is 15 amino acids. Germline-derived CDR1 and CDR2 are SGHRS and YFSETQ. Trimming removed 0 bases at V and 6 bases at J, with 12 bases between. The CDR3 DNA reads as TGCGCCAGCAGCTTGGGGAGTCAGGGCGCCGGGGAGCTGTTTTTT. Translated: CASSLGSQGAGELFF.

This clonotype appeared a few times. The chain combines TRBV5-1 with TRBJ2-5, with D perhaps matching TRBD2 (5 bases). Germline V CDR1 and CDR2: SGHRS, YFSETQ. This CDR3 region has 13 residues. V lost 4 bases and J 0 bases, leaving 7 bases between the germline ends. CDR3 nucleotides: TGCGCCAGCAGCGCCGGGAACCAAGAGACCCAGTACTTC. It specifies CASSAGNQETQYF.

This clonotype occurred many times. V and J are TRBV5-1 and TRBJ2-7; weak D call: TRBD2 (5 bases). Per germline, CDR1 SGHRS and CDR2 YFSETQ. Trimming removed 0 bases at V and 3 bases at J, with 10 bases between. CDR3 length equals 14 residues. The CDR3: CASSLDTRNYEQYF. The DNA of the CDR3 is TGCGCCAGCAGCTTGGATACTAGGAACTACGAGCAGTACTTC.